This record covers a single T cell receptor (beta chain). As yet, its antigen is unknown. The sample is drawn from a study of graft-versus-host responses after intestinal transplantation. Study in general: Recipients underwent multivisceral, liver-intestinal, or isolated intestinal transplants.

This table comes from immunoSEQ multiplex PCR, and its TCRdb copy is limited to in-frame clones, with some not included. The table shows around 110,000 clones, with 90% to 95% occurring only once. The CDR3 extends over 13 amino acids. Trimming left V 2 bases short and J 2 bases short, with 7 bases between. The germline V gene encodes CDR1 SGHNT and CDR2 YYREEE (reference sequence). Study-level results: Declines in HvG clones occurring early post-transplant were associated with peak circulating GvH clone levels.

The sequence was obtained from a human donor who was the organ donor for an intestinal transplant. The J gene is TRBJ1-1, the V gene TRBV5-4, with D hard to call. The material was unstimulated CD4+ T cells sorted from spleen or lymph node cells, obtained before transplant. CDR3 protein: CASSLDINTEAFF. The CDR3 DNA is TGTGCCAGCAGCTTAGACATCAACACTGAAGCTTTCTTT.